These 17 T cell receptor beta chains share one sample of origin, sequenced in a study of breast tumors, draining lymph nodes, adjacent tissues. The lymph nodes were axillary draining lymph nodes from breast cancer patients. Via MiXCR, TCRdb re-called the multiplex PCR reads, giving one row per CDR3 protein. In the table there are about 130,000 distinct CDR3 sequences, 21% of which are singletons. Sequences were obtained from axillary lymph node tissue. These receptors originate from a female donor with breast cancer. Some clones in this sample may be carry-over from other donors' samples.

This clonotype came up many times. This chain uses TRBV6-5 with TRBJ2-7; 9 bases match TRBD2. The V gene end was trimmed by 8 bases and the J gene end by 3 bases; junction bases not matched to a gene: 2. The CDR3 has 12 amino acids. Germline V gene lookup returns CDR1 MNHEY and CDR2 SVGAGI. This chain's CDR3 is CASGSGSYEQYF. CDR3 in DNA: TGTGCCAGCGGTAGCGGGAGCTACGAGCAGTACTTC.

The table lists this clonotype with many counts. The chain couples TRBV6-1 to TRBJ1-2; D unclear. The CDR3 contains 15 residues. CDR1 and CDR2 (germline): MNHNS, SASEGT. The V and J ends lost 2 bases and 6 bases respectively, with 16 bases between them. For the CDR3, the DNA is TGTGCCAGCAGTGAATTGCCGACCAACCGGAATGGCTACACCTTC. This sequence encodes CASSELPTNRNGYTF.

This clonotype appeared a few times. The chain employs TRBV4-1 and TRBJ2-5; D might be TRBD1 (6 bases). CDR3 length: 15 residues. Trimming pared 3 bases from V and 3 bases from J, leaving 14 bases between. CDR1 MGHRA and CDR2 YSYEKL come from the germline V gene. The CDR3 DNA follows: TGCGCCAGCAGCCAGGGGGCAGGGCCAGAAGAGACCCAGTACTTC. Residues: CASSQGAGPEETQYF.

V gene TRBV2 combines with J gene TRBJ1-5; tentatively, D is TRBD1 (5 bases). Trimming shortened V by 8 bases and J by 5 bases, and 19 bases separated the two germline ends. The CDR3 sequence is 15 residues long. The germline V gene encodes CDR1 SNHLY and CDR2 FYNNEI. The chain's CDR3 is CASGGGKTGYQPQHF. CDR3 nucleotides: TGTGCCAGCGGGGGGGGTAAGACGGGTTATCAGCCCCAGCATTTT.

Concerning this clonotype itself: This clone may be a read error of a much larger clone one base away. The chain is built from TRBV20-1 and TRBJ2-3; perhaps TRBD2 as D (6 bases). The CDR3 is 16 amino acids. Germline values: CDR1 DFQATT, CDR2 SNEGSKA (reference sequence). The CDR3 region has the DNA TGCAGTGCTAGACTCCCGGGGGTGACTATCACAGATACGCAGTGTTTT. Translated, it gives CSARLPGVTITDTQCF.

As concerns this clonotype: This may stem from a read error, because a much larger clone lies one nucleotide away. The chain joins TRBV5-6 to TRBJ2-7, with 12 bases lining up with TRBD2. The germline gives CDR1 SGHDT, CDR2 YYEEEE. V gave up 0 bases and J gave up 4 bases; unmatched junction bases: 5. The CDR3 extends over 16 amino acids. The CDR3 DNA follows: TGTGCCAGCAGCTTGGCTTCTAGCGGGAGGGCATACGAGCAGTACTTC. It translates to CASSLASSGRAYEQYF.

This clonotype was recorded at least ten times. CDR3 protein: CASSPRQGHEQFF. CDR3 sequence (DNA): TGTGCCAGCAGCCCTCGACAGGGACACGAGCAGTTCTTC. V gene TRBV27 combines with J gene TRBJ2-1, with 7 bases that match TRBD1. Germline CDR1 is MNHEY and CDR2 is SMNVEV (reference sequence). This CDR3 region has 13 residues. V was pared by 6 bases and J by 10 bases, with 9 bases of the junction left unmatched.

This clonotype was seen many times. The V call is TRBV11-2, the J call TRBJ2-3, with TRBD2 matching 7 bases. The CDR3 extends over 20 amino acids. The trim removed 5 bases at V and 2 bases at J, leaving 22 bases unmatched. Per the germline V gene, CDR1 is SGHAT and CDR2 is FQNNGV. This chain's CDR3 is CASSQLAAVTRGKTTDTQYF. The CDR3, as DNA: TGTGCCAGCAGCCAGCTAGCGGCCGTCACACGAGGGAAGACCACAGATACGCAGTATTTT.

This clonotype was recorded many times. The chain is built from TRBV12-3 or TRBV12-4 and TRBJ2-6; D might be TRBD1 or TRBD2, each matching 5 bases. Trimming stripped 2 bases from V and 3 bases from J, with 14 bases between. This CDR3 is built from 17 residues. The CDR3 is CASSLFWGLGGANVLTF. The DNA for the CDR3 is TGTGCCAGCAGTTTATTCTGGGGGTTGGGTGGGGCCAACGTCCTGACTTTC.

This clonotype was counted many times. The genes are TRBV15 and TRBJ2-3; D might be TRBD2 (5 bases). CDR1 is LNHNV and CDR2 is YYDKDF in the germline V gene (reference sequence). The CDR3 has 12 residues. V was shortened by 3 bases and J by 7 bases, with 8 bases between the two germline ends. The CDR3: CATSSRGNTQYF. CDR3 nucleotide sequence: TGTGCCACCAGCAGCCGGGGAAATACGCAGTATTTT. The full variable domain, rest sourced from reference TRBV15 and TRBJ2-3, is DAMVIQNPRYQVTQFGKPVTLSCSQTLNHNVMYWYQQKSSQAPKLLFHYYDKDFNNEADTPDNFQSRRPNTSFCFLDIRSPGLGDTAMYLCATSSRGNTQYFGPGTRLTVL.

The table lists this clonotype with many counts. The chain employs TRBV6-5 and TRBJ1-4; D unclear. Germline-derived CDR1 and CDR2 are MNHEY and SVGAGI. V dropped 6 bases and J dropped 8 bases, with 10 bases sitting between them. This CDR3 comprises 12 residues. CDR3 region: CASSEGGEKLFF. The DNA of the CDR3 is TGTGCCAGCAGCGAAGGAGGGGAAAAACTGTTTTTT.

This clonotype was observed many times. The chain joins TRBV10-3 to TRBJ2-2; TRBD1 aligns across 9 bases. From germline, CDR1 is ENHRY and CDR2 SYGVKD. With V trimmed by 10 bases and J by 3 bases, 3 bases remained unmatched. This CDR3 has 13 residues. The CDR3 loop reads CATRTGDTGELFF. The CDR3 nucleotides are TGTGCCACCCGGACAGGGGACACCGGGGAGCTGTTTTTT.

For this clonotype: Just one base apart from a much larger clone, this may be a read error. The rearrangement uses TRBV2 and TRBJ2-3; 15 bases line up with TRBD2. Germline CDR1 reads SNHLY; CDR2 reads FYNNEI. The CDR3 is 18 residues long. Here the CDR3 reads CASTTPGLAGGSTGTQYF. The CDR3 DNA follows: TGTGCCAGCACTACGCCGGGACTAGCGGGAGGCTCAACAGGTACGCAGTATTTT. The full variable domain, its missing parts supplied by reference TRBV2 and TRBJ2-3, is EPEVTQTPSHQVTQMGQEVILRCVPISNHLYFYWYRQILGQKVEFLVSFYNNEISEKSEIFDDQFSVERPDGSNFTLKIRSTKLEDSAMYFCASTTPGLAGGSTGTQYFGPGTRLTVL.

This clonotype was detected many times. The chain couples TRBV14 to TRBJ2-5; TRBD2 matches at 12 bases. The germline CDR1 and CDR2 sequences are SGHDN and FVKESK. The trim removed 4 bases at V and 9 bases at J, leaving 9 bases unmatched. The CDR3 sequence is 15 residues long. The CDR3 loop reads CASSPIGLAGPSQYF. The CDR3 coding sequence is TGTGCCAGCAGCCCTATTGGACTAGCGGGACCATCCCAGTACTTC.

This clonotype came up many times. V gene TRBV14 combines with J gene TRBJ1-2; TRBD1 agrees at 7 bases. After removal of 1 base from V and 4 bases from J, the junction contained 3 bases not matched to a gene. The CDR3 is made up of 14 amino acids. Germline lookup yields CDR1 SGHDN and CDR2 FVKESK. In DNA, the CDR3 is TGTGCCAGCAGCCAAGGGGGACAGTCCTATGGCTACACCTTC. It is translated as CASSQGGQSYGYTF.

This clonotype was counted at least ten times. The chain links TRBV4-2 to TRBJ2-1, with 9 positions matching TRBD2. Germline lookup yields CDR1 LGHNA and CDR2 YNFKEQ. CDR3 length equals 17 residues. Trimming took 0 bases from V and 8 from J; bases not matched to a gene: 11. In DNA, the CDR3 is TGTGCCAGCAGCCAAGACATAGCGCGGGAGGGTATAGATGAGCAGTTCTTC. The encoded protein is CASSQDIAREGIDEQFF.

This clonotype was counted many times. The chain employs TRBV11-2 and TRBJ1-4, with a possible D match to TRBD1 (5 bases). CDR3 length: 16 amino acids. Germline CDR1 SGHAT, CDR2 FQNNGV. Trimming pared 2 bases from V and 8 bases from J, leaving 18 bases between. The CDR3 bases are TGTGCCAGCAGCTTAAGGCTAGCAAGGGGCGACGAAAAACTGTTTTTT. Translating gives CASSLRLARGDEKLFF.